The next 2 T cell receptor beta chains were all read from a single sample in a study of T cell responses to AZD1222 COVID-19 vaccine. Clones were read by immunoSEQ multiplex PCR, and TCRdb kept only the in-frame ones, dropping some. The sample contains 120,000 to 150,000 clones, around 90% of which appear only once. Sequencing used peripheral blood, obtained 28 days after the second dose of the MenACWY control vaccine. The receptors come from an adult who received the MenACWY meningococcal vaccine as a control.

The chain joins TRBV19 to TRBJ1-5, with D possibly matching TRBD1 (5 bases). The CDR3 spans 17 residues. The V gene lost 4 bases and the J gene lost 2 bases, with 18 bases spanning the gap. CDR1 and CDR2 (germline): LNHDA, SQIVND (reference sequence). The CDR3: CASSRTGDLVGNQPQHF. CDR3 nucleotides: TGTGCCAGTAGTAGGACCGGGGACCTGGTTGGCAATCAGCCCCAGCATTTT.

In DNA, the CDR3 is TGTGCCAGCAGCCACAGGGTGGGCACAGATACGCAGTATTTT. Residues: CASSHRVGTDTQYF. This chain uses TRBV3-1 (or the pseudogene TRBV3-2) with TRBJ2-3, with D possibly being TRBD1 (5 bases). V was trimmed by 3 bases and J by 1 base, leaving 8 bases between them. Germline CDR1 LGHDT, CDR2 YNNKEL (reference sequence). The CDR3 has 14 amino acids.